Listed below are T cell receptor beta chains from one sample, sequenced in a study of blood T cell repertoires in COVID-19. The repertoire was sequenced with immunoSEQ multiplex PCR; TCRdb's copy has only in-frame clones and lacks some. This table holds about 150,000 clones, about 76% found once. The sample was peripheral blood. All receptors come from a woman between 55 and 75 years old with active or convalescent COVID-19. The CDR3 runs from the conserved cysteine through the conserved F or W.

v_gene	j_gene	CDR3aa
TRBV3-1/TRBV3-2	TRBJ2-1	CASSQEALAGYNEQFF
TRBV28	TRBJ1-2	CASSGNSQGGYTF
TRBV13	TRBJ2-2	CASSPSDRANTGELFF
TRBV6-5	TRBJ1-3	CASSQGISGNTIYF
TRBV7-9	TRBJ1-1	CASSLLVREEAFF
TRBV20-1	TRBJ1-6	CSASSGGGTYNSPLHF
TRBV5-1	TRBJ2-2	CASSPPDRGLNTGELFF
TRBV5-6	TRBJ2-1	CASKDSLYNEQFF
TRBV19	TRBJ1-4	CASSAGTGTHEKLFF
TRBV5-1	TRBJ2-1	CASSIELAGNNEQFF
TRBV2	TRBJ2-5	CASSERTSGLQETQYF
TRBV3-1/TRBV3-2	TRBJ2-3	CASSQEATGNTQYF
TRBV4-1	TRBJ2-2	CASRLAGVNTGELFF
TRBV6-5	TRBJ1-6	CASRDTGGGRSPLHF
TRBV24-1	TRBJ2-3	CATSDFGFTDTQYF
TRBV7-9	TRBJ2-7	CASSLVYGETSGSYEQYF
TRBV18	TRBJ2-3	CASSPPYRTDTQYF
TRBV19	TRBJ2-1	CASSINNEQFF
TRBV2	TRBJ2-1	CASGGLGNNEQFF
TRBV10-2	TRBJ2-5	CASSESGLAVETQYF
TRBV9	TRBJ2-3	CASSVASTDTQYF
TRBV12-5	TRBJ2-5	CASGGQGRETQYF
TRBV4-2	TRBJ1-3	CASSQTGTGGNTIYF
TRBV19	TRBJ2-2	CASSTYPGLQTGELFF
TRBV4-1	TRBJ2-7	CASSQHGADSSYEQYF
TRBV19	TRBJ1-6	CASSLDRANSPLHF
TRBV19	TRBJ1-2	CASLGRDRPYGYTF
TRBV4-1	TRBJ1-1	CASSLGSRGTEAFF
TRBV29-1	TRBJ1-1	CSVALSMNTEAFF
TRBV27	TRBJ1-4	CASSLWTGEKLFF
TRBV28	TRBJ1-2	CASSLLGAGYGYTF
TRBV24-1	TRBJ2-3	CATSDLPPRDTQYF
TRBV29-1	TRBJ1-1	CSEGGDTEAFF
TRBV27	TRBJ1-2	CASSASPGVNYGYTF
TRBV11-2	TRBJ2-6	CASSPRSGANVLTF
TRBV29-1	TRBJ1-4	CSVVGTGYEKLFF
TRBV5-6	TRBJ1-1	CASSYRGTEAFF
TRBV19	TRBJ2-3	CASGQGGTDTQYF
TRBV19	TRBJ2-1	CASSIFISYNEQFF
TRBV27	TRBJ1-5	CASSTNRGLEPQHF
TRBV7-2	TRBJ1-3	CASSAESRAGNTIYF
TRBV3-1/TRBV3-2	TRBJ1-2	CASSQPGTAIYGYTF
TRBV19	TRBJ2-2	CASKRFGELFF
TRBV19	TRBJ2-2	CASNLGGDPGELFF
TRBV7-8	TRBJ2-1	CASSLARSGFSYNEQFF
TRBV28	TRBJ2-6	CASTSRGAGANVLTF
TRBV6-2/TRBV6-3	TRBJ1-2	CASSYFDRDADGYTF
TRBV6-5	TRBJ1-5	CASSLTGYSNQPQHF
TRBV6-2/TRBV6-3	TRBJ1-1	CASSYQSNTEAFF
TRBV6-1	TRBJ1-2	CASSPVVEDGYTF
TRBV19	TRBJ1-5	CASTSGGGGNQPQHF
TRBV19	TRBJ1-1	CASSIGGGPNTEAFF
TRBV27	TRBJ2-7	CASSPGQGYEQYF
TRBV7-9	TRBJ1-1	CASSLAPTAVAFF
TRBV11-2	TRBJ2-3	CASSPPFAGPGTDTQYF
TRBV5-1	TRBJ1-2	CASRFSTGYYGYTF
TRBV5-3	TRBJ1-5	CARSSRRGGQPQHF